This TCR beta chain was profiled in a study of radiotherapy plus CTLA-4 blockade in lung cancer. Study-wide context: Objective responses emerged in roughly 20% of patients, and 31% attained disease control.

Profiling relied on immunoSEQ multiplex PCR, and the TCRdb table lists in-frame clones only, not all of them. The repertoire has more than 35,000 clones, 85% to 90% of them found once; the top ten carry 5.8%. In regard to this clone: As yet, its antigen is unknown.

The CDR3 is made up of 13 amino acids. From germline, CDR1 is LGHNA and CDR2 YSLEER. V lost 3 bases to trimming and J lost 1 base, with 6 bases between them. Chemo-refractory metastatic non-small-cell lung cancer patients underwent focal radiation alongside CTLA-4 blockade with ipilimumab. General study points: Radiotherapy with ipilimumab was followed by blood expansion of tumor-derived clones. Interferon-beta, together with early blood T cell clone dynamics, reportedly best predicted response.

V and J are TRBV4-3 and TRBJ1-1; D is undetermined. The receptor comes from a human donor with non-small cell lung cancer who had stable disease on radiotherapy plus ipilimumab. Material: peripheral blood, obtained from a patient treated with radiotherapy plus ipilimumab. The CDR3 reads CASSQTGNTEAFF. CDR3 DNA sequence: TGCGCCAGCAGCCAGACGGGGAACACTGAAGCTTTCTTT.